This TCR beta chain came from a study of cytomegalovirus exposure and HLA in healthy donors. The PCR used 60 Vbeta and 13 Jbeta primers. Measured with immunoSEQ multiplex PCR; TCRdb has only the in-frame clones, and not every one. The sample has under 200,000 clones; 79% are singletons. Germline CDR1 SGDLS, CDR2 YYNGEE. This CDR3 is built from 13 residues. The trim removed 4 bases at V and 9 bases at J, leaving 4 bases unmatched. Points from the study as a whole: In an earlier analysis, productive rearrangement rates for most beta V segments clustered near 87% or 30%. There were several of the most significant clusters that appeared linked to common viral pathogens in a later analysis. The investigators catalogued 150 or so TCR beta chains as cytomegalovirus-associated.

To note about this clone: The antigen remains undetermined.

The sample taken for sequencing was PBMCs. This rearrangement joins TRBV9 to TRBJ2-1; 10 bases line up with TRBD1. The origin of this receptor is a man in his forties in good health and CMV-seronegative. Here the CDR3 DNA reads TGTGCCAGCAGCAAGACAGGGGGCCGTGAGCAGTTCTTC. Amino acids: CASSKTGGREQFF.